The present T cell receptor (beta chain) was sequenced within a study of patients and donors after allogeneic stem cell transplantation. TCRdb re-derived calls from the RT-PCR reads in MiXCR, one entry per CDR3 protein. Of roughly 940,000 distinct CDR3 sequences in the sample, approximately 19% were seen once. This clonotype was seen more than once but under ten times. Trimming removed 2 bases from V and 5 bases from J, with 9 bases in between. CDR3 length equals 14 residues. Germline CDR1 MNHEY, CDR2 SMNVEV (reference sequence). V and J are TRBV27 and TRBJ2-2; tentatively, D is TRBD1 or TRBD2 (5 bases each). Sequencing was done on a sample of blood, either unsorted or a sorted T cell fraction (not recorded which). The sequence came from a human donor who was either an allogeneic HSCT recipient or a stem cell or donor lymphocyte infusion donor (not recorded which). It is not recorded whose cells these are; they may come from a transplant donor. The CDR3, as DNA: TGTGCCAGCAGTTTACTCAGGGAGACCGGGGAGCTGTTTTTT. Translated, it gives CASSLLRETGELFF.